Below are 5 T cell receptor beta chains sequenced from a single sample in a study of regulatory T cells in long-lasting Graves disease. Time point meaning: newly diagnosed GD, antithyroid drugs for less than 3 months. Construction of the TCR library relied on RNA isolated from PBMCs. For TCR beta, libraries came from iRepertoire HTBI primers and Arm-PCR of CDR3 regions. TCRdb fed the multiplex PCR reads into MiXCR, producing one record per CDR3 protein. The sample contains some 560,000 distinct CDR3 sequences, roughly 16% of which appear only once. This sample also appeared in a second study, on T cells in Graves' hyperthyroidism and ophthalmopathy.

The source material was peripheral blood mononuclear cells (PBMCs), sampled at new diagnosis, from a patient treated with antithyroid drugs. The receptors originated from a woman aged 40 to 65 with Graves disease.

This clonotype was observed at least ten times. CDR3 region: CATSDLRETEAFF. In DNA form, the CDR3 reads TGTGCCACCAGTGATTTGCGGGAGACTGAAGCTTTCTTT. This chain connects TRBV24-1 to TRBJ1-1, with D uncertain. V lost 0 bases, J lost 5 bases, and 6 bases lay in between. Germline-derived CDR1 and CDR2 are KGHDR and SFDVKD. The CDR3 spans 13 residues.

This clonotype was seen ten or more times. J is TRBJ1-1 and V is TRBV7-9, with D maybe TRBD1 (5 bases). CDR3 size: 15 residues. The V gene lost 5 bases and the J gene lost 3 bases, with 16 bases spanning the gap. CDR1 and CDR2 from the germline V gene are SEHNR and FQNEAQ (reference sequence). CDR3 amino acids: CASSPATARDTEAFF. The DNA for the CDR3 is TGTGCCAGCAGCCCCGCGACAGCAAGGGACACTGAAGCTTTCTTT.

This clonotype showed up many times. This chain links TRBV11-2 with TRBJ2-2; 9 bases line up with TRBD2. In germline, CDR1 is SGHAT, CDR2 FQNNGV. V dropped 3 bases and J dropped 4; count of bases not matched to a gene: 3. CDR3 size: 15 residues. CDR3 amino acids: CASSFGAGGTGELFF. DNA for the CDR3: TGTGCCAGCAGCTTCGGAGCGGGGGGCACCGGGGAGCTGTTTTTT.

Concerning this clonotype itself: The junction differs from germline at one of its ends, possibly a read error. The chain has TRBV10-2 and TRBJ1-2; D call uncertain. The CDR3 has 14 amino acids. CDR1 WSHSY and CDR2 SAAADI come from the germline V gene. The CDR3 coding sequence is TGCGCCAGCAGAGACATCGGGGAAAGCTATGGCGACACCTTC. It codes for CASRDIGESYGDTF.

The V gene is TRBV4-2, the J gene TRBJ2-5; 13 positions match TRBD2. The germline V gene encodes CDR1 LGHNA and CDR2 YNFKEQ. The CDR3 has 19 residues. V dropped 1 base and J dropped 5; count of bases not matched to a gene: 13. In DNA form, the CDR3 reads TGTGCCAGCAGCCAAGCCGGGACTAGCGGGGCGGGCGCCGGGGAGACCCAGTACTTC. It encodes CASSQAGTSGAGAGETQYF.